This entry lists 30 T cell receptor beta chains sequenced from one sample in a study of shared T cell receptors in the human thymus. Using immunoSEQ multiplex PCR, the repertoire was profiled, and TCRdb retains in-frame clones only, with some absent. The sample lists hundreds of thousands of clones, approximately 95% seen once, with about 0.02% in the top ten. The sample comprised thymocytes. These receptors came from a human donor.

CDR3 amino acids: CASSPGWQVLNTIYF. The DNA for the CDR3 is TGTGCCAGCAGCCCAGGGTGGCAAGTCCTAAACACCATATATTTT. The chain recombines TRBV11-2 with TRBJ1-3; D may be TRBD1 (5 bases). Germline CDR1 is SGHAT and CDR2 is FQNNGV. The CDR3 has 15 amino acids. Deletions cut 5 bases from V and 6 bases from J, with 17 bases between.

The chain has TRBV4-1 and TRBJ2-1; D is possibly TRBD1 (5 bases). The germline CDR1 and CDR2 sequences are MGHRA and YSYEKL. The ends were cut back, 1 base at V and 2 bases at J, with 15 bases in the middle. The CDR3 extends over 17 amino acids. The CDR3 DNA sequence: TGCGCCAGCAGCCAAGCAAGGGCCAGGGCCGCCTACAATGAGCAGTTCTTC. It yields the protein CASSQARARAAYNEQFF.

The V gene is TRBV11-3, the J gene TRBJ1-2; 8 nucleotides match TRBD1. The CDR3 has 13 amino acids. Per the germline V gene, CDR1 is SGHNT and CDR2 is YENEEA. V lost 3 bases to trimming and J lost 6 bases; unmatched junction nucleotides: 3. CDR3: CASSLAGGNGYTF. CDR3 DNA sequence: TGTGCCAGCAGCTTGGCAGGGGGCAATGGCTACACCTTC.

J is TRBJ2-6 and V is TRBV5-1; the match to TRBD1 covers 9 bases. This CDR3 contains 16 residues. Germline V CDR1 and CDR2: SGHRS, YFSETQ. After removal of 4 bases from V and 3 bases from J, the junction contained 5 bases not matched to a gene. The DNA of the CDR3 is TGCGCCAGCAGCCCGGACAGGGGAAGTGGGGCCAACGTCCTGACTTTC. Protein: CASSPDRGSGANVLTF. The whole variable domain, filled in from reference TRBV5-1 and TRBJ2-6, reads KAGVTQTPRYLIKTRGQQVTLSCSPISGHRSVSWYQQTPGQGLQFLFEYFSETQRNKGNFPGRFSGRQFSNSRSEMNVSTLELGDSALYLCASSPDRGSGANVLTFGAGSRLTVL.

The chain uses TRBV7-2 and TRBJ2-7; 10 positions agree with TRBD2. Germline values: CDR1 SGHTA, CDR2 FQGNSA. This CDR3 comprises 16 residues. The ends lost 8 bases at V and 4 bases at J; junction bases unmatched: 14. The CDR3 is CASSIQPTSGEYEQYF. The CDR3 DNA follows: TGTGCCAGCTCCATCCAGCCAACTAGCGGGGAATACGAGCAGTACTTC.

V usage is TRBV7-2 and J usage is TRBJ1-3, with D perhaps TRBD1 (5 bases). Germline V gene sequence: CDR1 SGHTA, CDR2 FQGNSA. This CDR3 region has 15 residues. V was clipped by 1 base and J by 3 bases, with 10 bases between them. The CDR3 protein is CASSLVGENGNTIYF. CDR3 bases: TGTGCCAGCAGCTTAGTGGGGGAGAATGGAAACACCATATATTTT.

The V and J genes are TRBV27 and TRBJ2-7; D perhaps matches TRBD1 (6 bases). The V and J ends lost 5 bases and 7 bases respectively, with 18 bases between them. This CDR3 has 14 amino acids. From germline, CDR1 is MNHEY and CDR2 SMNVEV (reference sequence). The CDR3: CASSGGPSGKEQYF. As DNA, the CDR3 is TGTGCCAGCAGTGGGGGCCCCTCGGGTAAGGAGCAGTACTTC.

The gene calls are TRBV6-1 and TRBJ1-1; D perhaps matches TRBD1 (5 bases). The CDR3 extends over 15 amino acids. The germline gives CDR1 MNHNS, CDR2 SASEGT. V was trimmed by 6 bases and J by 4 bases, leaving 18 bases between them. CDR3: CASRTPPSRGTEAFF. The CDR3 DNA sequence: TGTGCCAGCAGGACACCCCCCTCGAGGGGCACTGAAGCTTTCTTT.

The J gene is TRBJ2-1, the V gene TRBV6-5; D gene ambiguous. V dropped 7 bases and J dropped 0 bases, with 13 bases sitting between them. The CDR3 consists of 15 residues. CDR1 is MNHEY and CDR2 is SVGAGI in the germline V gene. The CDR3 spells CASKVKSSSYNEQFF. The CDR3 DNA reads TGTGCCAGCAAGGTGAAAAGTAGCTCCTACAATGAGCAGTTCTTC.

The V gene is TRBV6-5, the J gene TRBJ2-7; 9 nucleotides align to TRBD2. Germline trimming cut 8 bases from V and 0 bases from J; bases unmatched to any gene: 2. CDR1 is MNHEY, CDR2 SVGAGI, per germline. This CDR3 spans 13 amino acids. CDR3 amino acids: CASHSGSSYEQYF. The CDR3 DNA reads as TGTGCCAGCCATAGCGGGAGCTCCTACGAGCAGTACTTC.

V usage is TRBV18 and J usage is TRBJ1-2; tentative D call: TRBD1 (6 bases). The germline V gene encodes CDR1 KGHSH and CDR2 LQKENI. The CDR3 has 14 residues. Trimming took off 4 bases at V and 4 bases at J, with 13 bases between the two ends. CDR3 region: CASSRGGERYGYTF. Here the CDR3 DNA reads TGTGCCAGCTCACGAGGGGGGGAACGCTATGGCTACACCTTC.

V is TRBV7-3 and J is TRBJ2-7; 8 nucleotides align to TRBD1. In germline, CDR1 is SGHTA, CDR2 FQGTGA. This CDR3 region has 13 residues. The V and J ends lost 3 bases and 6 bases, in that order; junction bases with no gene match: 4. CDR3 region: CASSLDRDSEQYF. The DNA of the CDR3 is TGTGCCAGCAGCTTGGACAGGGACAGCGAGCAGTACTTC.

The chain is built from TRBV6-6 and TRBJ1-2; D perhaps matches TRBD1 (5 bases). Germline assignment: CDR1 MNHNY and CDR2 SVGAGI (reference sequence). Deletions cut 6 bases from V and 5 bases from J, with 16 bases between. The CDR3 runs 14 residues. This CDR3 is CASSPGQARYGYTF. CDR3 nucleotides: TGTGCCAGCAGCCCCGGACAAGCACGTTATGGCTACACCTTC.

J is TRBJ1-5 and V is TRBV28; 9 nucleotides match TRBD1. Germline V gene data show CDR1 as MDHEN and CDR2 as SYDVKM. With V trimmed by 3 bases and J by 2 bases, 11 bases remained unmatched. The CDR3 contains 18 residues. The CDR3 DNA reads TGTGCCAGCAGTTTGGATGCTTGGACAGGGGAAGGCAATCAGCCCCAGCATTTT. Residues: CASSLDAWTGEGNQPQHF.

The chain combines TRBV10-2 with TRBJ2-1; D is unresolved. Trimming took 6 bases from V and 3 from J, leaving 3 bases between them. Germline-derived CDR1 and CDR2 are WSHSY and SAAADI. The CDR3 has 11 amino acids. The CDR3 is CASRGYNEQFF. The CDR3 nucleotides read TGCGCCAGCAGGGGCTACAATGAGCAGTTCTTC.

With regard to this clone: In the same sample, other DNA sequences code for this CDR3. The chain links TRBV14 to TRBJ2-7, with 8 bases lining up with TRBD1. CDR3 length equals 14 residues. The J segment lost 2 bases and the V segment lost 4 bases, leaving 4 bases of the junction unmatched. Germline assignment: CDR1 SGHDN and CDR2 FVKESK. The CDR3 DNA reads TGTGCCAGCAGCCCCGGACAGGGAACCTACGAGCAGTACTTC. This translates into CASSPGQGTYEQYF.

The V and J genes are TRBV29-1 and TRBJ2-3, with D perhaps given as TRBD1 or TRBD2 (5 bases each). Trimming took 4 bases from V and 5 from J, leaving 7 bases between them. CDR1 and CDR2 (germline): SQVTM, ANQGSEA. CDR3 length equals 11 residues. As DNA, the CDR3 is TGCAGCGTTGCGGGGCGAGATACGCAGTATTTT. Translation gives CSVAGRDTQYF.

The J gene is TRBJ1-1, the V gene TRBV27, with 7 bases matching TRBD1. Germline CDR1 MNHEY, CDR2 SMNVEV (reference sequence). The junction had 9 bases not matched to a gene; V was cut back by 7 bases and J by 4 bases. The CDR3 is 14 residues long. The CDR3 nucleotides read TGTGCCAGCAACCCACGACAGGGAGGCACTGAAGCTTTCTTT. Protein: CASNPRQGGTEAFF.

CDR3 DNA: TGTGCCAGCAGCAGGGGGCTGAAAGGCTATGGCTACACCTTC. Protein sequence: CASSRGLKGYGYTF. The chain links TRBV6-5 to TRBJ1-2; 8 bases map to TRBD1. The trim removed 6 bases at V and 4 bases at J, leaving 7 bases unmatched. CDR3 size: 14 residues. Germline assignment: CDR1 MNHEY and CDR2 SVGAGI.

The V gene is TRBV28, the J gene TRBJ1-1; no firm D call. Trimming took 4 bases from V and 1 from J, leaving 10 bases between them. The V gene's germline CDR1 is MDHEN and CDR2 SYDVKM. The CDR3 has 14 amino acids. CDR3 residues: CASSSPSRNTEAFF. CDR3 nucleotide sequence: TGTGCCAGCAGTTCCCCATCGAGGAACACTGAAGCTTTCTTT.

This chain joins TRBV5-4 and TRBJ2-3; D gene uncertain. The CDR3 extends over 16 amino acids. Germline lookup yields CDR1 SGHNT and CDR2 YYREEE (reference sequence). V lost 0 bases and J lost 5, with 16 bases in between. For the CDR3, the DNA is TGTGCCAGCAGCTTGGCCGAAAGGGATGGGAAAGATACGCAGTATTTT. Its protein is CASSLAERDGKDTQYF.

This sequence joins TRBV28 and TRBJ1-1, with 7 positions matching TRBD1. CDR3 length: 13 amino acids. After removal of 8 bases from V and 2 bases from J, the junction contained 5 bases not matched to a gene. Looked up from germline, CDR1 is MDHEN and CDR2 is SYDVKM. This chain's CDR3 is CASLTGRNTEAFF. CDR3 in DNA: TGTGCCAGCCTGACAGGGCGAAACACTGAAGCTTTCTTT.

This chain connects TRBV7-9 to TRBJ1-1; tentatively, D is TRBD1 (5 bases). Germline V gives CDR1 SEHNR, CDR2 FQNEAQ (reference sequence). V lost 5 bases, J lost 5 bases, and 15 bases lay in between. There are 14 residues in the CDR3. CDR3 nucleotides: TGTGCCAGCAGCCTACTCAGGGAGGGTACTGAAGCTTTCTTT. This codes for CASSLLREGTEAFF.

The chain joins TRBV19 to TRBJ2-2; 9 bases fit TRBD2. The V gene end was trimmed by 1 base and the J gene end by 1 base; junction bases not matched to a gene: 4. CDR1 and CDR2 (germline): LNHDA, SQIVND (reference sequence). This CDR3 spans 17 amino acids. In DNA, the CDR3 is TGTGCCAGTAGTATAGGAGCGGGAGGTGAGAACACCGGGGAGCTGTTTTTT. It codes for CASSIGAGGENTGELFF.

This chain uses TRBV6-1 with TRBJ2-1, with 11 bases fitting TRBD2. Looked up from germline, CDR1 is MNHNS and CDR2 is SASEGT. Unmatched junction bases numbered 3, after V lost 8 bases and J lost 3 bases. The CDR3 is 14 residues long. The chain's CDR3 is CASSGTSGYNEQFF. The DNA of the CDR3 is TGTGCCAGCTCAGGGACTAGCGGCTACAATGAGCAGTTCTTC.

In DNA form, the CDR3 reads TGTGCCAGCAGCTTAAGGCGGGTTCAAGAGACCCAGTACTTC. Its protein product is CASSLRRVQETQYF. The chain uses TRBV7-8 and TRBJ2-5; D might be TRBD2 (5 bases). Germline V gene lookup returns CDR1 SGHVS and CDR2 FQNEAQ. V lost 2 bases, J lost 2 bases, and 9 bases lay in between. The length of the CDR3 is 14 residues.

J is TRBJ2-3 and V is TRBV4-3; 11 bases map to TRBD2. The CDR3 is 16 residues long. CDR1 is LGHNA and CDR2 is YSLEER in the germline V gene. V shed 4 bases and J 4 bases; nucleotides not matched to a gene: 7. CDR3 amino acids: CASSRTLAGVADTQYF. DNA for the CDR3: TGCGCCAGCAGCCGAACACTAGCGGGAGTAGCAGATACGCAGTATTTT.

This clone is a singleton in its sample. This chain joins TRBV9 and TRBJ2-1; 10 bases map to TRBD2. The CDR3 loop spans 16 amino acids. V shed 3 bases, J shed 1 base, and the junction held 4 bases outside the gene matches. CDR1 and CDR2 from the germline V gene are SGDLS and YYNGEE. The CDR3 reads CASSATLAGSYNEQFF. The CDR3 DNA reads TGTGCCAGCAGCGCAACACTAGCGGGGTCCTACAATGAGCAGTTCTTC.

V is TRBV2 and J is TRBJ1-5; 8 nucleotides line up with TRBD1. The CDR3 is made up of 15 amino acids. Germline V lookup: CDR1 SNHLY, CDR2 FYNNEI. Trimming removed 5 bases from V and 3 bases from J; junction bases left unmatched: 6. CDR3 protein: CASSMDRVNNQPQHF. For the CDR3, the DNA is TGTGCCAGCAGTATGGACAGGGTGAACAATCAGCCCCAGCATTTT.

The chain uses TRBV7-2 and TRBJ1-5, with a tentative D call TRBD1 (5 bases). The CDR3 has 17 residues. V lost 1 base and J lost 2, with 15 bases in between. Germline loops: CDR1 SGHTA, CDR2 FQGNSA. CDR3 amino acids: CASSLGRDFMRNQPQHF. The CDR3 coding sequence is TGTGCCAGCAGCTTAGGAAGGGACTTCATGCGCAATCAGCCCCAGCATTTT.